The clone carrying this T cell receptor beta chain was detected a few times. Its antigen is not identified. This sample was taken from a study of cytomegalovirus exposure and HLA in healthy donors. Study-wide background: As released early, the data held some 80 million unique TCRs from HLA-typed donors.

13 Jbeta primers and 60 Vbeta primers were used for the PCR. Using immunoSEQ multiplex PCR, the repertoire was profiled, and TCRdb retains in-frame clones only, with some absent. Of roughly 170,000 clones listed, about 85% are singletons. Broader study findings: The authors considered a cluster of highly shared sequence variants likely to be a sequencing artifact. Indistinguishable V segments, including TRBV6-2 and TRBV6-3, were excluded. Apparent HLA restriction characterized most CMV-associated TCR beta chains in a later analysis.

The V gene's germline CDR1 is LNHDA and CDR2 SQIVND (reference sequence). The CDR3 is 13 amino acids. Trimming shortened V by 4 bases and J by 3 bases, and 10 bases separated the two germline ends. This chain uses TRBV19 with TRBJ2-7; TRBD1 is a possible D gene (5 bases). Sequencing input: PBMCs. The origin of this receptor is a woman aged 50 to 65 in good health and CMV-seropositive. The CDR3 region is CASSRNRGYEQYF. CDR3 bases: TGTGCCAGTAGTAGAAATAGGGGCTACGAGCAGTACTTC.